A selection of T cell receptor beta chains follows, all from one sample in a study of cytomegalovirus exposure and HLA in healthy donors. Using immunoSEQ multiplex PCR, the repertoire was profiled, and TCRdb retains in-frame clones only, with some absent. The data show 95,000 to 100,000 clones, approximately 80% seen once. Sequencing was done on a sample of PBMCs. All receptors come from a female donor in good health and CMV-seropositive. Both conserved end residues are part of each CDR3. The order of the fields is D gene, J gene, V gene, clone size, CDR3 DNA, CDR3 protein. The D gene is left open where the match is weak. Clone size is not always given. Where it is, it says once, few, many or a class for expanded clones.

d_call: NA; j_call: TRBJ2-2; v_call: TRBV2; clone_size: NA; cdr3_nt: TGTGCCAGCAGTGAAACCAGGGACACCGGGGAGCTGTTTTTT; cdr3_aa: CASSETRDTGELFF
d_call: TRBD1; j_call: TRBJ1-1; v_call: TRBV5-6; clone_size: NA; cdr3_nt: TGTGCCAGCAGCTTGTCACAGGGGCGGAACACTGAAGCTTTCTTT; cdr3_aa: CASSLSQGRNTEAFF
d_call: TRBD2; j_call: TRBJ2-3; v_call: TRBV2; clone_size: NA; cdr3_nt: TGTGCCAGCAGTGCCAGGGCGGGAGCGACGGGCACAGATACGCAGTATTTT; cdr3_aa: CASSARAGATGTDTQYF
d_call: TRBD1; j_call: TRBJ1-6; v_call: TRBV15; clone_size: NA; cdr3_nt: TGTGCCACCAGCAGAGATCGGGACAGGGGGAATTCACCCCTCCACTTT; cdr3_aa: CATSRDRDRGNSPLHF
d_call: NA; j_call: TRBJ2-2; v_call: TRBV13; clone_size: NA; cdr3_nt: TGTGCCAGCAGCACAATTGGCACCTACACCGGGGAGCTGTTTTTT; cdr3_aa: CASSTIGTYTGELFF
d_call: TRBD1; j_call: TRBJ2-7; v_call: TRBV5-1; clone_size: once; cdr3_nt: TGCGCCAGCAGCTTGGGGACAGGGTTTCTCGAGCAGTACTTC; cdr3_aa: CASSLGTGFLEQYF
d_call: TRBD1; j_call: TRBJ2-7; v_call: TRBV4-1; clone_size: NA; cdr3_nt: TGCGCCAGCAGCCAAGGACAGGGGGCTGGGGAGCAGTACTTC; cdr3_aa: CASSQGQGAGEQYF
d_call: NA; j_call: TRBJ2-1; v_call: TRBV18; clone_size: NA; cdr3_nt: TGTGCCAGCTCACCGCGGGATGATGAGCAGTTCTTC; cdr3_aa: CASSPRDDEQFF
d_call: TRBD2; j_call: TRBJ2-1; v_call: TRBV13; clone_size: few; cdr3_nt: TGTGCCAGCAGCTTAGCTAGCGGGAGGGGCAATGAGCAGTTCTTC; cdr3_aa: CASSLASGRGNEQFF
d_call: TRBD2; j_call: TRBJ2-1; v_call: TRBV7-3; clone_size: NA; cdr3_nt: TGTGCCAGCAGCTTAAGAACTAGCGGGAGCCTGGATGAGCAGTTCTTC; cdr3_aa: CASSLRTSGSLDEQFF